This passage covers 20 T cell receptor beta chains from one sample sequenced in a study of blood T cell repertoires in COVID-19. Assay: immunoSEQ multiplex PCR; the TCRdb copy retains only in-frame clones and omits some. The data hold around 200,000 clones, with 80% to 90% observed a single time. The sequenced sample was peripheral blood. The source is a woman aged 60-75 years with COVID-19, enrolled during active disease.

The rearrangement uses TRBV18 and TRBJ2-5; no firm D call. This CDR3 region has 15 residues. Trimming removed 2 bases at V and 5 bases at J, with 15 bases between. Per germline, CDR1 KGHSH and CDR2 LQKENI. The CDR3 loop is CASSPWNYDAETQYF. CDR3 nucleotide sequence: TGTGCCAGCTCACCATGGAACTACGACGCGGAGACCCAGTACTTC.

This chain links TRBV28 with TRBJ2-2; D ambiguous. V was clipped by 2 bases and J by 0 bases, with 7 bases between them. The CDR3 loop spans 15 amino acids. Germline CDR1 reads MDHEN; CDR2 reads SYDVKM. The CDR3 coding sequence is TGTGCCAGCAGTTTAATGGGCCCGAACACCGGGGAGCTGTTTTTT. Translating it yields CASSLMGPNTGELFF.

The count of this clone is one. The chain is built from TRBV6-5 and TRBJ2-7, with TRBD2 matching over 8 bases. CDR3 length: 13 residues. Germline V CDR1 and CDR2: MNHEY, SVGAGI. V trimming: 4 bases; J trimming: 4 bases; junction bases outside the gene matches: 3. For the CDR3, the DNA is TGTGCCAGCAGTTTACTAGCGGAATACGAGCAGTACTTC. This translates into CASSLLAEYEQYF.

DNA of the CDR3: TGTGCCATCAGTGAGAAAGGGGGGGCAGCCGGAAACACCATATATTTT. Protein sequence: CAISEKGGAAGNTIYF. The chain employs TRBV10-3 and TRBJ1-3; a possible D gene is TRBD1 (6 bases). CDR1 is ENHRY, CDR2 SYGVKD, per germline. The CDR3 covers 16 residues. Trimming took 2 bases from V and 4 from J, leaving 15 bases between them.

V gene TRBV5-4 combines with J gene TRBJ1-1; TRBD1 matches 8 bases. The germline gives CDR1 SGHNT, CDR2 YYREEE (reference sequence). After removal of 0 bases from V and 6 bases from J, the junction contained 7 bases not matched to a gene. CDR3 size: 15 residues. CDR3 residues: CASSLVIGQGAEAFF. The CDR3 nucleotides read TGTGCCAGCAGCTTGGTTATAGGACAGGGCGCTGAAGCTTTCTTT.

The chain links TRBV5-1 to TRBJ2-7; 8 nucleotides align to TRBD1. The V and J ends lost 7 bases and 3 bases, in that order; junction bases with no gene match: 6. CDR1 SGHRS and CDR2 YFSETQ come from the germline V gene. The CDR3 is 13 amino acids. CDR3 sequence: CASRDRTYYEQYF. The CDR3 coding sequence is TGCGCCAGCCGGGACAGGACCTACTACGAGCAGTACTTC.

This rearrangement joins TRBV19 to TRBJ1-1; 10 bases fit TRBD1. The germline CDR1 and CDR2 sequences are LNHDA and SQIVND (reference sequence). J was trimmed by 11 bases and V by 6 bases; bases with no gene match: 12. The CDR3 is made up of 14 amino acids. In DNA form, the CDR3 reads TGTGCCAGTAGCCTTATAGACAGGGGGCAGGGGGCTTTCTTT. Protein: CASSLIDRGQGAFF.

The V gene is TRBV9, the J gene TRBJ1-1; maybe TRBD1 (5 bases). The CDR3 spans 14 residues. Germline V gene sequence: CDR1 SGDLS, CDR2 YYNGEE. Between the trimmed V and J ends, which lost 2 bases and 0 bases, there was a span of 8 bases. CDR3 sequence (DNA): TGTGCCAGCAGCGTTGACAGATTGAACACTGAAGCTTTCTTT. Its protein product is CASSVDRLNTEAFF.

The rearrangement links TRBV15 to TRBJ2-7; 7 bases are shared with TRBD2. In germline, CDR1 is LNHNV, CDR2 YYDKDF (reference sequence). The CDR3 is 13 amino acids. Trimming removed 0 bases from V and 7 bases from J; junction bases left unmatched: 3. CDR3 amino acids: CATSRDRDYEQYF. Written as DNA, the CDR3 is TGTGCCACCAGCAGAGATCGGGACTATGAGCAGTACTTC. Drawing the rest from reference TRBV15 and TRBJ2-7, the complete variable domain is DAMVIQNPRYQVTQFGKPVTLSCSQTLNHNVMYWYQQKSSQAPKLLFHYYDKDFNNEADTPDNFQSRRPNTSFCFLDIRSPGLGDTAMYLCATSRDRDYEQYFGPGTRLTVT.

The chain is built from TRBV5-1 and TRBJ2-7; TRBD1 aligns across 10 bases. CDR1 and CDR2 from the germline V gene are SGHRS and YFSETQ. Trimming took 4 bases from V and 3 from J; bases not matched to a gene: 1. The length of the CDR3 is 13 residues. CDR3 sequence reads: CASSGTGVYEQYF. The CDR3 DNA sequence: TGCGCCAGCAGCGGGACAGGGGTCTACGAGCAGTACTTC.

The J gene is TRBJ2-1, the V gene TRBV12-5, with 13 bases lining up with TRBD2. V lost 8 bases, J lost 6 bases, and 4 bases stayed unmatched. Germline assignment: CDR1 LGHNT and CDR2 FRNRAP. CDR3 size: 14 residues. The CDR3 bases are TGTGCTAGTCTACTAGCGGGAGGGCCCAATGAGCAGTTCTTC. This translates into CASLLAGGPNEQFF.

This chain connects TRBV27 to TRBJ2-5, with 7 bases lining up with TRBD2. There are 16 residues in the CDR3. Germline values: CDR1 MNHEY, CDR2 SMNVEV (reference sequence). Germline trimming cut 6 bases from V and 2 bases from J; bases unmatched to any gene: 12. The CDR3 DNA is TGTGCCAGCAGCCCCGTCCGGCCGGGAGGACAAGAGACCCAGTACTTC. As protein: CASSPVRPGGQETQYF.

This clone was counted a few times. The chain carries TRBV27 and TRBJ1-5, with 12 nucleotides matching TRBD1. CDR1 is MNHEY, CDR2 SMNVEV, per germline (reference sequence). The trim removed 8 bases at V and 7 bases at J, leaving 3 bases unmatched. The CDR3 is 13 residues long. The CDR3 is CASRGTGGQPQHF. For the CDR3, the DNA is TGTGCCAGCCGAGGGACAGGGGGCCAGCCCCAGCATTTT.

V and J are TRBV7-9 and TRBJ1-5, with D possibly TRBD1 on 6 matching bases. Germline V gene lookup returns CDR1 SEHNR and CDR2 FQNEAQ (reference sequence). The CDR3 has 14 amino acids. V was trimmed by 5 bases and J by 3 bases, leaving 11 bases between them. Here the CDR3 DNA reads TGTGCCAGCAGCCCCGGACAGTTCAATCAGCCCCAGCATTTT. Translating it yields CASSPGQFNQPQHF.

This chain joins TRBV5-1 and TRBJ2-3, with 7 bases aligning to TRBD2. The CDR3 runs 15 residues. V shed 1 base, J shed 2 bases, and the junction held 4 bases outside the gene matches. Germline V lookup: CDR1 SGHRS, CDR2 YFSETQ. The CDR3 loop reads CASSLKRGVTDTQYF. The CDR3 DNA is TGCGCCAGCAGCTTGAAACGGGGGGTCACAGATACGCAGTATTTT. Supplemented by reference TRBV5-1 and TRBJ2-3, the full variable domain reads KAGVTQTPRYLIKTRGQQVTLSCSPISGHRSVSWYQQTPGQGLQFLFEYFSETQRNKGNFPGRFSGRQFSNSRSEMNVSTLELGDSALYLCASSLKRGVTDTQYFGPGTRLTVL.

The chain employs TRBV7-3 and TRBJ2-1; D might be TRBD2 (6 bases). Germline V gene lookup returns CDR1 SGHTA and CDR2 FQGTGA. There are 16 residues in the CDR3. V lost 3 bases to trimming and J lost 8 bases, with 20 bases between them. The CDR3 DNA reads as TGTGCCAGCAGCTTCAGGGCGACGGCGGGGAAGCATGAGCAGTTCTTC. Protein product: CASSFRATAGKHEQFF. The full variable domain, completed using reference TRBV7-3 and TRBJ2-1, is GAGVSQTPSNKVTEKGKYVELRCDPISGHTALYWYRQSLGQGPEFLIYFQGTGAADDSGLPNDRFFAVRPEGSVSTLKIQRTERGDSAVYLCASSFRATAGKHEQFFGPGTRLTVL.

This clone was observed a single time. This chain joins TRBV28 and TRBJ1-5; D may be TRBD1 (6 bases). In germline, CDR1 is MDHEN, CDR2 SYDVKM. This CDR3 spans 17 amino acids. V was pared by 7 bases and J by 4 bases, with 23 bases between. The CDR3 sequence is CASNLPPGARGNQPQHF. CDR3 DNA sequence: TGTGCCAGCAACCTCCCCCCAGGGGCGAGGGGTAATCAGCCCCAGCATTTT. The variable domain in full, with the rest retrieved from reference TRBV28 and TRBJ1-5, is DVKVTQSSRYLVKRTGEKVFLECVQDMDHENMFWYRQDPGLGLRLIYFSYDVKMKEKGDIPEGYSVSREKKERFSLILESASTNQTSMYLCASNLPPGARGNQPQHFGDGTRLSIL.

This clone came up once. The chain has TRBV7-9 and TRBJ2-1; the match to TRBD2 covers 7 bases. Germline CDR1 and CDR2: SEHNR and FQNEAQ (reference sequence). Losses at the gene ends were 1 base for V and 10 bases for J; bases not matched to a gene: 7. This CDR3 is 14 amino acids long. CDR3 amino acids: CASSLVSGLWEQFF. The CDR3 nucleotides read TGTGCCAGCAGCTTAGTTAGCGGGCTCTGGGAGCAGTTCTTC.

The chain recombines TRBV6-2 or TRBV6-3 with TRBJ2-7; D might be TRBD2 (6 bases). CDR1 and CDR2 (germline): MNHEY, SVGEGT. The CDR3 extends over 14 amino acids. With 2 bases removed from V and 2 bases from J, the gap between germline ends came to 10 bases. CDR3 in DNA: TGTGCCAGCAGTTACGGTGGGGGGACCTACGAGCAGTACTTC. Residues: CASSYGGGTYEQYF.

The chain recombines TRBV24-1 with TRBJ2-7, with 7 bases that match TRBD2. The V and J ends lost 5 bases and 4 bases, in that order; junction bases with no gene match: 7. The CDR3 is 14 residues long. Germline values: CDR1 KGHDR, CDR2 SFDVKD. The CDR3 reads CATSGAGEFYEQYF. The CDR3, as DNA: TGTGCCACCAGTGGTGCGGGAGAGTTTTACGAGCAGTACTTC.